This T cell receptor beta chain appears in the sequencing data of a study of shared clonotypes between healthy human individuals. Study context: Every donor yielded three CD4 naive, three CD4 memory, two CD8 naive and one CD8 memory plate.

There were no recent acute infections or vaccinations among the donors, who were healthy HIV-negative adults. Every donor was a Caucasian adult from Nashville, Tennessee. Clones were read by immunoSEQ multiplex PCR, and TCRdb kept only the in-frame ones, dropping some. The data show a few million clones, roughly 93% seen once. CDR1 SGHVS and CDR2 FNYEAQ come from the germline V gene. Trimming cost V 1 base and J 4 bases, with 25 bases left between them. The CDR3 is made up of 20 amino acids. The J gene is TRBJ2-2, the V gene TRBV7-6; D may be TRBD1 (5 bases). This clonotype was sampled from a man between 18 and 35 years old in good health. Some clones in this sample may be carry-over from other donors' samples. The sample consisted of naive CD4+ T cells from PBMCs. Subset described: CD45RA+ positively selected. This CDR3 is CASSLEVAAAGLRSTGELFF. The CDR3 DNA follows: TGTGCCAGCAGCTTAGAGGTTGCGGCGGCAGGGCTACGGAGCACCGGGGAGCTGTTTTTT.